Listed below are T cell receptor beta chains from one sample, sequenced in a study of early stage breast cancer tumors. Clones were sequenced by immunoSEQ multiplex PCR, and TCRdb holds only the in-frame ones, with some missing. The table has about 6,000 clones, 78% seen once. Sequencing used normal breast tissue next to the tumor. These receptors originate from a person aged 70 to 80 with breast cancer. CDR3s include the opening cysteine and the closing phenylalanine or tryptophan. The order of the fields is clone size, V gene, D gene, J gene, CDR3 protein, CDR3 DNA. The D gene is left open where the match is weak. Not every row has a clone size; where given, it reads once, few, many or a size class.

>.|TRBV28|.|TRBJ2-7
CASYLQRAGGFHEQYF
TGTGCCAGCTATTTACAGAGGGCAGGGGGGTTCCACGAGCAGTACTTC
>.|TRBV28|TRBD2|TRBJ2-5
CASSPPGGGWETQYF
TGTGCCAGCAGCCCACCGGGGGGAGGTTGGGAGACCCAGTACTTC
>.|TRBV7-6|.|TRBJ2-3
CASSLNSIDTQYF
TGTGCCAGCAGCTTAAACTCTATAGATACGCAGTATTTT
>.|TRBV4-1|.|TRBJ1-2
CASSPLGVRGYTF
TGCGCCAGCAGCCCGCTAGGGGTGAGGGGCTACACCTTC
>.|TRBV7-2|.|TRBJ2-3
CASSLAGGPSDTQYF
TGTGCCAGCAGCTTAGCGGGGGGGCCCTCAGATACGCAGTATTTT
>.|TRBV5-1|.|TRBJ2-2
CASSYLSGTGELFF
TGCGCCAGCAGCTACCTATCGGGAACCGGGGAGCTGTTTTTT
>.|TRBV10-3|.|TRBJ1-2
CAISESAGAYGYTF
TGTGCCATCAGTGAGTCGGCGGGGGCCTATGGCTACACCTTC
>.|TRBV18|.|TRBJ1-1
CASSPGGTNTEAFF
TGTGCCAGCTCACCAGGGGGCACGAACACTGAAGCTTTCTTT
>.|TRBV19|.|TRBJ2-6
CASSTPGSGANVLTF
TGTGCCAGTAGTACCCCCGGGTCTGGGGCCAACGTCCTGACTTTC
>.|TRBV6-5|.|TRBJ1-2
CASSYSTAYGYTF
TGTGCCAGCAGTTACTCGACAGCCTATGGCTACACCTTC
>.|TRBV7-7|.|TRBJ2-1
CASGPQGYNEQFF
TGTGCTAGCGGCCCACAGGGTTACAATGAGCAGTTCTTC
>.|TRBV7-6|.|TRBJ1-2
CASSPPGGAYGYTF
TGTGCCAGCAGCCCACCCGGGGGAGCCTATGGCTACACCTTC
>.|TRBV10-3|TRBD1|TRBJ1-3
CAISPQGGAGNTIYF
TGTGCCATCAGCCCTCAGGGGGGTGCTGGAAACACCATATATTTT
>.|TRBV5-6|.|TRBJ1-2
CASSPLKDSYTPRNYGYTF
TGTGCCAGCAGCCCATTAAAAGACAGCTACACCCCTCGTAACTATGGCTACACCTTC
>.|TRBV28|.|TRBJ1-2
CASSLDRESGYTF
TGTGCCAGCAGTTTGGACCGGGAGTCGGGCTACACCTTC
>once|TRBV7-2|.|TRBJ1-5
CASSLVRDQPQHF
TGTGCCAGCAGCTTAGTGAGGGATCAGCCCCAGCATTTT
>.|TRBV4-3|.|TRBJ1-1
CASSLPGVEAFF
TGCGCCAGCAGCCTTCCAGGGGTCGAAGCTTTCTTT
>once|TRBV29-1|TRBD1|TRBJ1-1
CSVGDSGRWGLNTEAFF
TGCAGCGTTGGGGACAGCGGGAGGTGGGGCCTGAACACTGAAGCTTTCTTT
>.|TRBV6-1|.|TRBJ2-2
CASKSRVAGELFF
TGTGCCAGCAAAAGCAGGGTAGCCGGGGAGCTGTTTTTT
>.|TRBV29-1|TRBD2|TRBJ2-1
CSVSSLAGIGNEQFF
TGCAGCGTGAGTAGCCTAGCGGGAATAGGCAATGAGCAGTTCTTC
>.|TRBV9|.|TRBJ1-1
CASSVGKGPTEAFF
TGTGCCAGCAGCGTAGGGAAGGGGCCCACTGAAGCTTTCTTT
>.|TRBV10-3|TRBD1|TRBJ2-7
CAISETGQGVASTYEQYF
TGTGCCATCAGTGAAACGGGACAGGGAGTCGCGTCCACCTACGAGCAGTACTTC
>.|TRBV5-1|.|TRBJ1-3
CASSLGGDSGNTIYF
TGCGCCAGCAGCTTGGGTGGGGACTCCGGAAACACCATATATTTT